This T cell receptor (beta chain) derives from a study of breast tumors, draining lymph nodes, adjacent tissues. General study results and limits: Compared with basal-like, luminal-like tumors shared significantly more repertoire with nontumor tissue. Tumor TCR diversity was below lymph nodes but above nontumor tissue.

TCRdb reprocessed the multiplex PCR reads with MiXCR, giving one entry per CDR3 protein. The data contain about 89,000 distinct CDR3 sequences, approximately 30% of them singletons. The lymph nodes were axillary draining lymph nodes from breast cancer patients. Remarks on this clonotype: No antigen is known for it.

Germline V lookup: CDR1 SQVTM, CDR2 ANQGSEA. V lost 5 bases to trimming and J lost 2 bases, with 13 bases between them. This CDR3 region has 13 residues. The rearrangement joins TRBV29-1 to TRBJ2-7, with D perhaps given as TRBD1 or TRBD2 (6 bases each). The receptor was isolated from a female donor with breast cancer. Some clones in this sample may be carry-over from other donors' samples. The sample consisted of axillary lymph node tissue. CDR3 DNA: TGCAGCGTTCGCACAGGGACTCCCTACGAGCAGTACTTC. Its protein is CSVRTGTPYEQYF.